The 27 T cell receptor beta chains presented below share a single source sample, sequenced in a study of blood T cells in healthy people across ages (dated by TCRdb to 2014 to 2015). Library preparation employed 5' RACE. The sequencer listed for this sample is Illumina HiSeq 2500. A second PCR of about 6 to 12 cycles was performed with a sample-barcoded 5' primer and a J-beta primer mix. TCRdb reran the public reads through fastp at Q25 and MiXCR, keeping productive beta chains. Each CDR3 protein appears once, grouped with its most common genes and DNA. The sample table lists 730,000 or so distinct CDR3 sequences, 40% to 45% of them with a count of one. The ten largest clones add up to roughly 30% of the sample. The sequenced sample consisted of blood. Source of these receptors: a man older than 75 in good health.

The J gene is TRBJ2-5, the V gene TRBV7-2, with 16 bases fitting TRBD2. This CDR3 has 17 residues. The ends lost 1 base at V and 4 bases at J; junction bases unmatched: 3. Looked up from germline, CDR1 is SGHTA and CDR2 is FQGNSA. The CDR3 loop reads CASSLVGLAGGPETQYF. In DNA, the CDR3 is TGTGCCAGCAGCTTAGTGGGACTAGCGGGGGGGCCAGAGACCCAGTACTTC. The complete variable domain, with remaining parts taken from reference TRBV7-2 and TRBJ2-5, reads GAGVSQSPSNKVTEKGKDVELRCDPISGHTALYWYRQSLGQGLEFLIYFQGNSAPDKSGLPSDRFSAERTGGSVSTLTIQRTQQEDSAVYLCASSLVGLAGGPETQYFGPGTRLLVL.

This chain links TRBV5-5 with TRBJ2-1; tentatively, D is TRBD1 (5 bases). Trimming left V 2 bases short and J 4 bases short, with 16 bases between. The CDR3 runs 16 residues. Germline values: CDR1 SGHKS, CDR2 YYEKEE (reference sequence). The CDR3 DNA is TGTGCCAGCAGCTTCGATGTGACAGAAAATTACAATGAGCAGTTCTTC. Residues: CASSFDVTENYNEQFF. Combining the CDR3 with reference TRBV5-5 and TRBJ2-1 gives the whole variable domain DAGVTQSPTHLIKTRGQQVTLRCSPISGHKSVSWYQQVLGQGPQFIFQYYEKEERGRGNFPDRFSARQFPNYSSELNVNALLLGDSALYLCASSFDVTENYNEQFFGPGTRLTVL.

J is TRBJ2-1 and V is TRBV7-9, with TRBD1 as a possible D gene (6 bases). V was cut by 4 bases and J by 5 bases, with 21 bases left in between. Germline V CDR1 and CDR2: SEHNR, FQNEAQ (reference sequence). The CDR3 has 17 amino acids. The CDR3 is CASSSRQARGDNNEQFF. The CDR3 DNA is TGTGCCAGCAGCTCTAGACAGGCACGAGGGGATAACAATGAGCAGTTCTTC. The whole variable domain, remainder taken from reference TRBV7-9 and TRBJ2-1, is DTGVSQNPRHKITKRGQNVTFRCDPISEHNRLYWYRQTLGQGPEFLTYFQNEAQLEKSRLLSDRFSAERPKGSFSTLEIQRTEQGDSAMYLCASSSRQARGDNNEQFFGPGTRLTVL.

The chain recombines TRBV12-3 or TRBV12-4 with TRBJ1-6; TRBD1 matches 11 bases. V was clipped by 6 bases and J by 7 bases; unmatched bases: 5. The CDR3 spans 15 residues. The CDR3 loop reads CASRGQGVVNSPLHF. The CDR3 DNA sequence: TGTGCCAGCAGGGGACAGGGGGTGGTCAATTCACCCCTCCACTTT.

Only a few counts were recorded for this clonotype. This rearrangement joins TRBV6-2 or TRBV6-3 to TRBJ1-5; TRBD1 matches 7 bases. The CDR3 totals 14 residues. The J segment lost 6 bases and the V segment lost 7 bases, leaving 9 bases of the junction unmatched. Per the germline V gene, CDR1 is MNHEY and CDR2 is SVGEGT. The CDR3 here is CASTYRGPVQPQHF. CDR3 in DNA: TGTGCCAGCACATACAGGGGCCCCGTTCAGCCCCAGCATTTT.

This chain uses TRBV12-3 or TRBV12-4 with TRBJ1-1, with 7 nucleotides matching TRBD1. Germline trimming cut 2 bases from V and 8 bases from J; bases unmatched to any gene: 8. The CDR3 spans 14 residues. Here the CDR3 reads CASSLPKATGEAFF. CDR3 bases: TGTGCCAGCAGTTTACCTAAGGCGACAGGGGAAGCTTTCTTT.

The V and J genes are TRBV6-2 or TRBV6-3 and TRBJ2-3, with 7 bases that match TRBD1. The CDR3 runs 15 residues. Trimming at V came to 6 bases and at J to 2 bases, leaving 8 bases not matched to a gene. From germline, CDR1 is MNHEY and CDR2 SVGEGT. DNA for the CDR3: TGTGCCAGCAGCTGGACCGGACAGGTCACAGATACGCAGTATTTT. It translates to CASSWTGQVTDTQYF.

This clonotype was observed at least ten times. V usage is TRBV20-1 and J usage is TRBJ2-7; no clear D gene. Looked up from germline, CDR1 is DFQATT and CDR2 is SNEGSKA (reference sequence). V lost 5 bases and J lost 4, with 18 bases in between. CDR3 length: 14 amino acids. The CDR3 is CSAAKFEQPYEQYF. The CDR3 bases are TGCAGTGCTGCGAAATTCGAGCAACCATACGAGCAGTACTTC.

The chain joins TRBV4-1 to TRBJ2-7; the D is unclear. V gave up 0 bases and J gave up 5 bases, with 20 bases separating them. The germline gives CDR1 MGHRA, CDR2 YSYEKL. The CDR3 is 17 residues long. CDR3 residues: CASSQDYSGGVNDEQYF. CDR3 nucleotides: TGCGCCAGCAGCCAAGATTACTCCGGCGGCGTTAACGACGAGCAGTACTTC.

The chain is built from TRBV5-1 and TRBJ2-5; a possible D gene is TRBD1 (6 bases). The germline V and J ends were trimmed by 0 bases and 6 bases, with 18 bases remaining between them. The CDR3 length is 16 residues. The V gene's germline CDR1 is SGHRS and CDR2 YFSETQ. CDR3 residues: CASSLAPQGNVQTQYF. Written as DNA, the CDR3 is TGCGCCAGCAGCTTGGCCCCACAGGGAAACGTGCAGACCCAGTACTTC.

V gene TRBV7-3 combines with J gene TRBJ2-1; 8 positions match TRBD2. The J call is in doubt because the DNA end fits TRBJ2-7 better. Germline V gene sequence: CDR1 SGHTA, CDR2 FQGTGA. The CDR3 extends over 16 amino acids. The CDR3 sequence is CASSLALSGNYNEQYF. The CDR3 DNA follows: TGTGCCAGCAGCTTGGCTCTTAGCGGGAACTACAATGAGCAGTACTTC.

This clonotype was counted a few times. V gene TRBV7-2 combines with J gene TRBJ1-5; D gene ambiguous. V lost 5 bases, J lost 10 bases, and 15 bases lay in between. This CDR3 has 13 residues. Per the germline V gene, CDR1 is SGHTA and CDR2 is FQGNSA. DNA of the CDR3: TGTGCCAGCAGCGTCACGTCCGGGGATCCCCAGCATTTT. This sequence encodes CASSVTSGDPQHF.

The rearrangement joins TRBV15 to TRBJ1-1, with D possibly matching TRBD1 (5 bases). Trimming pared 4 bases from V and 6 bases from J, leaving 15 bases between. The germline gives CDR1 LNHNV, CDR2 YYDKDF (reference sequence). This CDR3 comprises 14 residues. In nucleotides, the CDR3 is TGTGCCACCAGCAACAGGTCAGGGCGGTCTGAAGCTTTCTTT. Protein sequence: CATSNRSGRSEAFF.

The chain carries TRBV4-3 and TRBJ2-3; possibly TRBD1 for D (5 bases). V lost 3 bases to trimming and J lost 3 bases, with 22 bases between them. The V gene's germline CDR1 is LGHNA and CDR2 YSLEER. This CDR3 has 18 residues. DNA for the CDR3: TGCGCCAGCAGCCATGGGTATGGACAAGGACGAGGTACAGATACGCAGTATTTT. Its protein product is CASSHGYGQGRGTDTQYF.

The rearrangement uses TRBV6-5 and TRBJ1-1, with D hard to call. CDR1 is MNHEY, CDR2 SVGAGI, per germline. The V end lost 0 bases, the J end lost 1 base, and 15 bases lay between the germline ends. This CDR3 is built from 17 residues. CDR3 bases: TGTGCCAGCAGTTACTCGAGGTGGGGTCGCCAGAACACTGAAGCTTTCTTT. Its translation is CASSYSRWGRQNTEAFF.

The chain recombines TRBV5-8 with TRBJ2-1, with D possibly TRBD1 on 5 matching bases. Trimming pared 4 bases from V and 1 base from J, leaving 15 bases between. The CDR3 sequence is 16 residues long. Germline V gives CDR1 SGHTS, CDR2 YDEGEE. CDR3: CASSTRTHPSYNEQFF. CDR3 in DNA: TGTGCCAGCAGCACCAGGACACACCCATCCTACAATGAGCAGTTCTTC.

The table lists this clonotype with a few counts. This chain links TRBV7-2 with TRBJ1-5, with 7 positions matching TRBD1. Trimming at V came to 2 bases and at J to 6 bases, leaving 10 bases not matched to a gene. This CDR3 is 16 amino acids long. From germline, CDR1 is SGHTA and CDR2 FQGNSA. The chain's CDR3 is CASSLLGQGGRQPQHF. CDR3 coding DNA: TGTGCCAGCAGCTTATTAGGCCAGGGGGGTCGTCAGCCCCAGCATTTT.

This CDR3 reads CASSPLTGTNQPQHF. The CDR3 DNA is TGTGCCAGCAGCCCCCTGACAGGGACTAATCAGCCCCAGCATTTT. The chain links TRBV7-8 to TRBJ1-5; 7 bases map to TRBD1. The junction had 8 bases not matched to a gene; V was cut back by 5 bases and J by 4 bases. Looked up from germline, CDR1 is SGHVS and CDR2 is FQNEAQ. There are 15 residues in the CDR3.

In its sample, this clonotype was seen a few times. The chain recombines TRBV7-2 with TRBJ2-7, with 11 bases aligning to TRBD2. In germline, CDR1 is SGHTA, CDR2 FQGNSA. The CDR3 consists of 15 residues. J gave up 7 bases and V 4 bases, and 9 bases lay outside the gene matches. The DNA for the CDR3 is TGTGCCAGCAGCTATATAGCGGGGGGGTTCACTGAGCAGTACTTC. Its translation: CASSYIAGGFTEQYF. Full variable domain (outside the CDR3, taken from reference TRBV7-2 and TRBJ2-7): GAGVSQSPSNKVTEKGKDVELRCDPISGHTALYWYRQSLGQGLEFLIYFQGNSAPDKSGLPSDRFSAERTGGSVSTLTIQRTQQEDSAVYLCASSYIAGGFTEQYFGPGTRLTVT.

The table lists this clonotype with a few counts. The chain carries TRBV12-3 or TRBV12-4 and TRBJ1-2; 12 bases match TRBD1. The CDR3 sequence is 20 residues long. V lost 3 bases and J lost 4; bases outside the gene matches: 18. CDR3: CASSFGLFTGTGGPVYGYTF. The CDR3 nucleotides are TGTGCCAGCAGTTTTGGCCTCTTCACCGGGACAGGGGGCCCTGTCTATGGCTACACCTTC.

A few counts support this clonotype. The rearrangement joins TRBV18 to TRBJ2-6; D is ambiguous. Germline CDR1 is KGHSH and CDR2 is LQKENI. The CDR3 spans 17 residues. Trimming shortened V by 4 bases and J by 1 base, and 14 bases separated the two germline ends. CDR3 nucleotide sequence: TGTGCCAGCTCACTTAAGACCGTCCATTCTGGGGCCAACGTCCTGACTTTC. It yields the protein CASSLKTVHSGANVLTF.

This clonotype was seen at least ten times. V usage is TRBV20-1 and J usage is TRBJ1-1, with D possibly matching TRBD1 (6 bases). Germline V CDR1 and CDR2: DFQATT, SNEGSKA (reference sequence). V was clipped by 3 bases and J by 1 base, with 12 bases between them. The CDR3 length is 14 residues. CDR3 sequence: CSASRGRGNTEAFF. CDR3 in DNA: TGCAGTGCTAGCAGGGGACGAGGGAACACTGAAGCTTTCTTT.

This clonotype was seen ten or more times. The chain has TRBV3-1 and TRBJ2-7; TRBD2 aligns across 8 bases. The CDR3 totals 16 residues. In germline, CDR1 is LGHDT, CDR2 YNNKEL (reference sequence). J gave up 0 bases and V 1 base, and 5 bases lay outside the gene matches. The CDR3 protein is CASSQGTSGVSYEQYF. In DNA form, the CDR3 reads TGTGCCAGCAGCCAAGGAACTAGCGGCGTCTCCTACGAGCAGTACTTC.

In this sample, this clonotype turned up a few times. The chain has TRBV12-3 or TRBV12-4 and TRBJ2-7, with D unresolved. The V gene lost 2 bases and the J gene lost 0 bases, with 8 bases spanning the gap. The CDR3 contains 14 residues. Here the CDR3 DNA reads TGTGCCAGCAGTTTAATCGACGTCTCCTACGAGCAGTACTTC. Its protein product is CASSLIDVSYEQYF.

The chain has TRBV9 and TRBJ2-3; the D gene is possibly TRBD2 (5 bases). This CDR3 spans 15 amino acids. Trimming took off 3 bases at V and 0 bases at J, with 11 bases between the two ends. Germline V lookup: CDR1 SGDLS, CDR2 YYNGEE. CDR3 bases: TGTGCCAGCAGCGCTTCTTCGGGGAGCACAGATACGCAGTATTTT. Its protein is CASSASSGSTDTQYF. The whole variable domain, remainder taken from reference TRBV9 and TRBJ2-3, is DSGVTQTPKHLITATGQRVTLRCSPRSGDLSVYWYQQSLDQGLQFLIQYYNGEERAKGNILERFSAQQFPDLHSELNLSSLELGDSALYFCASSASSGSTDTQYFGPGTRLTVL.

The rearrangement joins TRBV7-3 to TRBJ1-5; D gene ambiguous. V gave up 4 bases and J gave up 3 bases, with 19 bases separating them. From germline, CDR1 is SGHTA and CDR2 FQGTGA. This CDR3 region has 17 residues. The CDR3 loop reads CASSWKELITVNQPQHF. Here the CDR3 DNA reads TGTGCCAGCAGCTGGAAAGAATTGATTACAGTCAATCAGCCCCAGCATTTT.

This clonotype was detected once. The chain couples TRBV20-1 to TRBJ1-3; D uncertain. Germline V gene sequence: CDR1 DFQATT, CDR2 SNEGSKA (reference sequence). Between the trimmed V and J ends, which lost 6 bases and 0 bases, there was a span of 12 bases. The CDR3 contains 14 residues. CDR3 nucleotide sequence: TGCAGTGCCTCGTTCGGCTACTCTGGAAACACCATATATTTT. Protein sequence: CSASFGYSGNTIYF.